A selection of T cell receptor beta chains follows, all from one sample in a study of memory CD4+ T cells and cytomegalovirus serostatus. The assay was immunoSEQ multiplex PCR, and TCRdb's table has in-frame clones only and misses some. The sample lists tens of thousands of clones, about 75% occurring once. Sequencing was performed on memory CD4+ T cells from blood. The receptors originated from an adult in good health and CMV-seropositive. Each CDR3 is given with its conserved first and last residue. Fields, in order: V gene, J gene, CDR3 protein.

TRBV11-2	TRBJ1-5	CASSLAGSNQPQHF
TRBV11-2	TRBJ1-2	CASSLSGQGAIGYTF
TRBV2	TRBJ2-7	CASSRNLDSFAYEQYF
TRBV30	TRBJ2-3	CAWSARITDTQYF
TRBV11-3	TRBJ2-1	CASSLVVAGEGEQFF
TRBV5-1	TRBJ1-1	CASSFSGPLNTEAFF
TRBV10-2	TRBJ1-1	CASSEVAWAVNTEAFF
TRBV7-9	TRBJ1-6	CASSLGDRPAAPLHF
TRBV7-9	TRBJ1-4	CASSSRPTGGLGEKLFF
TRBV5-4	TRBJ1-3	CASSRPGLGGNTIYF
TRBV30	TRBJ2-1	CAWSLAGVHLSEQFF
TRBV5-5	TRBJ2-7	CASSPKPGDEQYF
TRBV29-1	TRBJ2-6	CSVYFTGDISGANVLTF
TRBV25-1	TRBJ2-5	CASAPERTDVETQYF
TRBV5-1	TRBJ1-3	CASSLAGQGGNTIYF
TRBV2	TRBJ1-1	CASSEAGTRSEAFF
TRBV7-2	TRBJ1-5	CASSLGGTEGSSNQPQHF
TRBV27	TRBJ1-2	CASRNRGYGYTF
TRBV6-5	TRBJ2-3	CASSSGGRDTDTQYF
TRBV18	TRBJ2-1	CASSPPSGAYNEQFF
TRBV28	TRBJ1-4	CASSLSGKLFF
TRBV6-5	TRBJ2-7	CASRDRGYEQYF
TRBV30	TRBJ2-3	CAWSVLAGWADTQYF
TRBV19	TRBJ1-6	CASRTRGAYNSPLHF
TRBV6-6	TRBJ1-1	CASSYVGGKNTEAFF
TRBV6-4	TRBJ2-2	CASSPRRTTNTGELFF
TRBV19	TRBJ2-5	CASSRRDTTGTQYF
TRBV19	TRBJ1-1	CASSIDFTNTEAFF
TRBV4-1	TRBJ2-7	CASSQGRASWDEQYF
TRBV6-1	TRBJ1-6	CASSDTGVGSPLHF
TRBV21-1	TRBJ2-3	CASSKNRVEGTDTQYF
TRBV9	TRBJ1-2	CASSPSGNYGYTF
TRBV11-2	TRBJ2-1	CASSLGDRDINEQFF
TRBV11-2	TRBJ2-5	CASSLDGGASKTQYF
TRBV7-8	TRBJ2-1	CASRPGGATGAYGEQFF
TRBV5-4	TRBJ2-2	CASSSDAGLGGTGELFF
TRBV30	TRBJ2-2	CAWRRGGRETGELFF
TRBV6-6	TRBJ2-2	CASSLRQGRTGELFF
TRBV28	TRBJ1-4	CASSDWGMANEKLFF
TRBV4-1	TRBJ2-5	CASSQAIAGWEETQYF
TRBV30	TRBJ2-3	CAWSFSTDTQYF
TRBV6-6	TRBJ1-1	CASSYSGTAEAFF
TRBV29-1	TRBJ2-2	CSVGVGGDTGELFF
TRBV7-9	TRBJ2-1	CASRLAGVNEQFF
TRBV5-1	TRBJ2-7	CASSGRRGYEQYF
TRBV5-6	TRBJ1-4	CASSWRGGLNEKLFF
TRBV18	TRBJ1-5	CASSPTTGGGNQPQHF
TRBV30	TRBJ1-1	CAWSEGQEDEAFF
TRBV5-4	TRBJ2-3	CASSRTGLAGTSDTQYF
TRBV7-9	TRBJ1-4	CASSPPPDKGRVDKEKLFF
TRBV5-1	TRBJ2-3	CASSKQGTDTQYF
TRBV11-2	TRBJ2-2	CASSSLRDTGELFF
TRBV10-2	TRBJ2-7	CASNSGPYEQYF
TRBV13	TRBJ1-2	CASSLDRGGNYGYTF